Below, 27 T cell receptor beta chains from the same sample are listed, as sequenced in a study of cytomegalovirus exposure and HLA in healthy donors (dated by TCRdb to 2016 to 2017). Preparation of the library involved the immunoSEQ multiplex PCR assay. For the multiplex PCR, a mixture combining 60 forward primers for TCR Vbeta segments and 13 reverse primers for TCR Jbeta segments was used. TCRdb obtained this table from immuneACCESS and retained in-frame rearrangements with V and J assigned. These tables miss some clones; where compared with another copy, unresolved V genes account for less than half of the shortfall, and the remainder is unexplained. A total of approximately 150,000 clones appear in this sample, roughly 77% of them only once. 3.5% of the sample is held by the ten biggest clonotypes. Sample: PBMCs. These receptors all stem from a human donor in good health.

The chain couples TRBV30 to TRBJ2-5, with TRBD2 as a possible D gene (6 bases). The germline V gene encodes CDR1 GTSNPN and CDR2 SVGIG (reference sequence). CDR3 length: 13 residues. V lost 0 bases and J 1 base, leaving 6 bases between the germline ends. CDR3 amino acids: CAWSVLAQETQYF. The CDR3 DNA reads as TGTGCCTGGAGTGTACTAGCCCAAGAGACCCAGTACTTC.

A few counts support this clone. The CDR3 DNA sequence: TGTGCCAGCAGCATGGACGTCGGGGAAAAACTGTTTTTT. Residues: CASSMDVGEKLFF. V gene TRBV5-5 combines with J gene TRBJ1-4; D unclear. The CDR3 sequence is 13 residues long. V lost 4 bases to trimming and J lost 8 bases, with 12 bases between them. Germline CDR1 is SGHKS and CDR2 is YYEKEE (reference sequence).

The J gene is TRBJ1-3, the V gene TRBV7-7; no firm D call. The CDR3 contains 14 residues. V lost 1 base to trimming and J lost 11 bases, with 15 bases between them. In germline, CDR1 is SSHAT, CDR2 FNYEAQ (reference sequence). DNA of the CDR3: TGTGCCAGCAGCTTAGAGATGGGTGCGGGGTCCATATATTTT. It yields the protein CASSLEMGAGSIYF.

Here the CDR3 reads CASSSVNSNQPQHF. The CDR3 DNA reads TGTGCCAGCAGTTCAGTAAATAGCAATCAGCCCCAGCATTTT. This chain uses TRBV27 with TRBJ1-5; the D is unclear. This CDR3 region has 14 residues. V gave up 4 bases and J gave up 0 bases, with 7 bases separating them. Per the germline V gene, CDR1 is MNHEY and CDR2 is SMNVEV (reference sequence).

CDR3 in amino acids: CASSFTGNTYEQYF. CDR3 in DNA: TGTGCCAGCAGTTTTACAGGGAACACCTACGAGCAGTACTTC. The V call is TRBV27, the J call TRBJ2-7, with TRBD1 as a possible D gene (6 bases). This CDR3 is 14 amino acids long. Germline V gene sequence: CDR1 MNHEY, CDR2 SMNVEV (reference sequence). Trimming took 3 bases from V and 2 from J, leaving 11 bases between them.

The CDR3 region is CASSVGERADTQYF. The CDR3 coding sequence is TGTGCCAGCAGTGTGGGCGAACGAGCAGATACGCAGTATTTT. The chain joins TRBV6-4 to TRBJ2-3; D remains unclear. The V gene's germline CDR1 is MRHNA and CDR2 SNTAGT. V was cut by 4 bases and J by 4 bases, with 12 bases left in between. The CDR3 loop spans 14 amino acids.

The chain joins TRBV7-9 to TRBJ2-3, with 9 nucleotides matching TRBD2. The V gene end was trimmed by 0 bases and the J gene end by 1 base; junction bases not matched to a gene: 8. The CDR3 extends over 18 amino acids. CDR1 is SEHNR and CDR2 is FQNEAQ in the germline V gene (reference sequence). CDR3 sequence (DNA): TGTGCCAGCAGCTTAGCGCCGTCTAGCGGGGCTCGCACAGATACGCAGTATTTT. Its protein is CASSLAPSSGARTDTQYF.

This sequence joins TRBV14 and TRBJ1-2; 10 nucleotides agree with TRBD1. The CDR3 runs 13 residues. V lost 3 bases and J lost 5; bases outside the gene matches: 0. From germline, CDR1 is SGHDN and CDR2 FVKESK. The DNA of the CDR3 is TGTGCCAGCAGCCAGGGACAGGGGTATGGCTACACCTTC. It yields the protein CASSQGQGYGYTF.

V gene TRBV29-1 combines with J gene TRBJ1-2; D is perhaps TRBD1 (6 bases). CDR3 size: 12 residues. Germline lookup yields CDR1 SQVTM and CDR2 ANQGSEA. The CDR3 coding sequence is TGCGTTTCTAATCAGGGGAGAGATGGCTACACCTTC. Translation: CVSNQGRDGYTF.

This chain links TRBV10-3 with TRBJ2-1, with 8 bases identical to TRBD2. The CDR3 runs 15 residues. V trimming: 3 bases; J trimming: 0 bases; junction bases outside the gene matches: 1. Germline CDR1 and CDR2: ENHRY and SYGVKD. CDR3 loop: CAISESGSSYNEQFF. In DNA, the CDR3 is TGTGCCATCAGTGAAAGCGGGAGCTCCTACAATGAGCAGTTCTTC.

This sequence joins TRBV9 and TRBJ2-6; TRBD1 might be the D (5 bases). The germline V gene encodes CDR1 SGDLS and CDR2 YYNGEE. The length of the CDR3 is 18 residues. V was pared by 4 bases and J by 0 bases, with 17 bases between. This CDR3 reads CASSPSDSSSSGANVLTF. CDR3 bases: TGTGCCAGCAGCCCCTCTGACAGTTCGAGCTCTGGGGCCAACGTCCTGACTTTC.

The DNA of the CDR3 is TGTGCCAGTAGTATGAGTAAGGGAGGCCTCACAGATACGCAGTATTTT. It yields the protein CASSMSKGGLTDTQYF. This rearrangement joins TRBV19 to TRBJ2-3, with a weak D call TRBD2 (6 bases). The CDR3 covers 16 residues. Trimming took 3 bases from V and 2 from J, leaving 15 bases between them. Germline-derived CDR1 and CDR2 are LNHDA and SQIVND (reference sequence).

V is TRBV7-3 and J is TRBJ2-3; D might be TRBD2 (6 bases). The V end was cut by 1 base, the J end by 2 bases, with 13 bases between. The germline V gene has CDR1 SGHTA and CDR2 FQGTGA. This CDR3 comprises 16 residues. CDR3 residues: CASSLRGDPTTDTQYF. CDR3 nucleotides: TGTGCCAGCAGCTTAAGGGGGGACCCAACCACAGATACGCAGTATTTT.

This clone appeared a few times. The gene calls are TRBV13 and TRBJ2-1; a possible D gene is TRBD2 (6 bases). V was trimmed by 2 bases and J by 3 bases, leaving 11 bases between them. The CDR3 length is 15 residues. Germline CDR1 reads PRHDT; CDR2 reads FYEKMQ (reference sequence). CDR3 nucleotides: TGTGCCAGCAGCTTAACCGGGAGAAGCTACAATGAGCAGTTCTTC. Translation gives CASSLTGRSYNEQFF.

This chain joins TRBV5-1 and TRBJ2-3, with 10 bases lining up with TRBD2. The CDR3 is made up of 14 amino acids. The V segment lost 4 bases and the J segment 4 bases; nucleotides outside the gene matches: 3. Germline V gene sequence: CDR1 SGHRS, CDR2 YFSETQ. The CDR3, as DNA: TGCGCCAGCAGCCACAGCGGGGGGGCAGATACGCAGTATTTT. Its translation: CASSHSGGADTQYF.

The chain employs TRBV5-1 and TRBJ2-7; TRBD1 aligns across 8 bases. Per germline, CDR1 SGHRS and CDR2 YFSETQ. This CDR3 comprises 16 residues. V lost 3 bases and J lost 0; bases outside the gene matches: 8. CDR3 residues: CASSYQWDRSSYEQYF. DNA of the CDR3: TGCGCCAGCAGCTACCAATGGGACAGGAGCTCCTACGAGCAGTACTTC.

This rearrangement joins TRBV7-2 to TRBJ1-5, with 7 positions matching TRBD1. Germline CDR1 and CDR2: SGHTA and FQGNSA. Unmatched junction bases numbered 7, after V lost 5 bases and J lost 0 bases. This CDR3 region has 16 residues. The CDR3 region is CASSLDRAYSNQPQHF. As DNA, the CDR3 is TGTGCCAGCAGCCTCGACAGGGCCTATAGCAATCAGCCCCAGCATTTT.

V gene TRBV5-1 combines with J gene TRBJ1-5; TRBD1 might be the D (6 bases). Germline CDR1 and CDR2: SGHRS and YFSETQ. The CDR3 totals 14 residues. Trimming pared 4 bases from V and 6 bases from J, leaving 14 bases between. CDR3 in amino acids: CASSPVGGRQPQHF. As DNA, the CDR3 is TGCGCCAGCAGCCCGGTCGGGGGGCGTCAGCCCCAGCATTTT. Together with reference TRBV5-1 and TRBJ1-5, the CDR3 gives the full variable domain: KAGVTQTPRYLIKTRGQQVTLSCSPISGHRSVSWYQQTPGQGLQFLFEYFSETQRNKGNFPGRFSGRQFSNSRSEMNVSTLELGDSALYLCASSPVGGRQPQHFGDGTRLSIL.

CDR3 protein: CASSEDSGFGNTIYF. DNA of the CDR3: TGTGCCAGCAGTGAAGATTCGGGGTTTGGAAACACCATATATTTT. The rearrangement links TRBV6-1 to TRBJ1-3; no clear D. Trimming removed 1 base from V and 3 bases from J, with 10 bases in between. Looked up from germline, CDR1 is MNHNS and CDR2 is SASEGT. This CDR3 has 15 amino acids.

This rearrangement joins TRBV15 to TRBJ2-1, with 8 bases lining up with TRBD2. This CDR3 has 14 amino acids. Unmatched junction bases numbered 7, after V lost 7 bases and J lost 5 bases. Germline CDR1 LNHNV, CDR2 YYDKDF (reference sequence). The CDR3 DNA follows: TGTGCCACCAAGCCGGGACTAGGGGACAATGAGCAGTTCTTC. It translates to CATKPGLGDNEQFF.

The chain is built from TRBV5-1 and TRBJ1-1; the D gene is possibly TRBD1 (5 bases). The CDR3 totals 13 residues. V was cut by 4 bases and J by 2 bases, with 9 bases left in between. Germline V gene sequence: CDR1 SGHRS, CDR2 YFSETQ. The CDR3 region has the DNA TGCGCCAGCAGCCCCAGGGTAAACACTGAAGCTTTCTTT. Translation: CASSPRVNTEAFF.

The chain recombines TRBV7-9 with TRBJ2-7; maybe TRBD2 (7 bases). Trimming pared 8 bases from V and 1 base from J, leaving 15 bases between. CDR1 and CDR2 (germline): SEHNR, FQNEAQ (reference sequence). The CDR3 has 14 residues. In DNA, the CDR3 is TGTGCCAGCGGAGGGGGGGGAGGTTCCTACGAGCAGTACTTC. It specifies CASGGGGGSYEQYF.

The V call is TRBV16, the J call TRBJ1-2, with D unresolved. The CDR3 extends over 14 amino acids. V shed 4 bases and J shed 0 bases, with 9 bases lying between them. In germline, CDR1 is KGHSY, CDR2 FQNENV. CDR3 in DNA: TGTGCCAGCAGCCGGAGCAGTTCTAACTATGGCTACACCTTC. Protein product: CASSRSSSNYGYTF.

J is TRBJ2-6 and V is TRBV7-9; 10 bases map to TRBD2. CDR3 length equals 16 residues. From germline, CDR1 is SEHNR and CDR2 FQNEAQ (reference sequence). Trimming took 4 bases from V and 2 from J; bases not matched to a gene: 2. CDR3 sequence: CASSSSGRAGANVLTF. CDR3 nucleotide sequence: TGTGCCAGCAGCTCGAGCGGGAGGGCTGGGGCCAACGTCCTGACTTTC.

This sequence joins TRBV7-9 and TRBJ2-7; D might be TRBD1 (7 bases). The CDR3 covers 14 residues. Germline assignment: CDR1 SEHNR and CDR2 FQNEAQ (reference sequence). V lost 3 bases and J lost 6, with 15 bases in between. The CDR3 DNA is TGTGCCAGCAGCTTCGCAGGAGGGGGCGGCGAGCAGTACTTC. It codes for CASSFAGGGGEQYF. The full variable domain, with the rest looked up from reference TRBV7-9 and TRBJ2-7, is DTGVSQNPRHKITKRGQNVTFRCDPISEHNRLYWYRQTLGQGPEFLTYFQNEAQLEKSRLLSDRFSAERPKGSFSTLEIQRTEQGDSAMYLCASSFAGGGGEQYFGPGTRLTVT.

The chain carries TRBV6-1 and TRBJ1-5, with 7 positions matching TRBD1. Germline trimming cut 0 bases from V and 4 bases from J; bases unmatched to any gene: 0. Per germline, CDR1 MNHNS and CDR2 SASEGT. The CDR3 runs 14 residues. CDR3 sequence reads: CASSEAGQNQPQHF. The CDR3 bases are TGTGCCAGCAGTGAAGCGGGACAGAATCAGCCCCAGCATTTT.

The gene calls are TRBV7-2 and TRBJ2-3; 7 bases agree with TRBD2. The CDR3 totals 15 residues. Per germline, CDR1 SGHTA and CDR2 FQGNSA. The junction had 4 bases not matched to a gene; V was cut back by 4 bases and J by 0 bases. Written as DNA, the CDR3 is TGTGCCAGCAGCTGGGCTAGCGGAAGCACAGATACGCAGTATTTT. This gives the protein CASSWASGSTDTQYF.